Presented here are 19 T cell receptor beta chains from one specimen sequenced in a study of OX40 agonist ivuxolimab in advanced cancers. TCRdb's table, derived via immunoSEQ multiplex PCR, lists solely in-frame clones and lacks some. The sample lists just over 95,000 clones, about 85% occurring once. The material sequenced was CD4+ or CD8+ T cells sorted from blood, taken in a trial of the OX40 agonist ivuxolimab. Source of these receptors: an adult with an advanced solid tumor such as melanoma, head and neck, liver or kidney cancer.

This chain uses TRBV5-1 with TRBJ2-7; 8 bases align to TRBD1. The CDR3 spans 14 residues. V was pared by 1 base and J by 6 bases, with 6 bases of the junction left unmatched. From germline, CDR1 is SGHRS and CDR2 YFSETQ. Here the CDR3 DNA reads TGCGCCAGCAGCTTGACAGGGGGGTTCAGCGAGCAGTACTTC. Translation: CASSLTGGFSEQYF.

This rearrangement joins TRBV4-2 to TRBJ1-3; a possible D gene is TRBD1 (5 bases). Germline V gene sequence: CDR1 LGHNA, CDR2 YNFKEQ. Trimming stripped 4 bases from V and 0 bases from J, with 19 bases between. CDR3 length equals 18 residues. CDR3 nucleotide sequence: TGTGCCAGCAGCCCCCGATCTACACAGGCGGGCTCTGGAAACACCATATATTTT. Protein product: CASSPRSTQAGSGNTIYF.

V is TRBV4-2 and J is TRBJ1-1; a possible D gene is TRBD1 (5 bases). The V gene lost 1 base and the J gene lost 3 bases, with 12 bases spanning the gap. Germline CDR1 reads LGHNA; CDR2 reads YNFKEQ. The CDR3 covers 15 residues. CDR3 nucleotide sequence: TGTGCCAGCAGCCAAGGACATTCGGGGGACACTGAAGCTTTCTTT. Residues: CASSQGHSGDTEAFF.

The chain couples TRBV2 to TRBJ2-6; TRBD1 aligns across 7 bases. With V trimmed by 4 bases and J by 1 base, 10 bases remained unmatched. The CDR3 has 18 residues. In germline, CDR1 is SNHLY, CDR2 FYNNEI. The CDR3: CASSGRTGALSGANVLTF. DNA of the CDR3: TGTGCCAGCAGTGGTCGAACAGGGGCCCTTTCTGGGGCCAACGTCCTGACTTTC.

The chain has TRBV5-6 and TRBJ1-2; D call uncertain. Germline V gene data show CDR1 as SGHDT and CDR2 as YYEEEE. The ends were cut back, 2 bases at V and 5 bases at J, with 13 bases in the middle. This CDR3 region has 14 residues. In nucleotides, the CDR3 is TGTGCCAGCAGCTTTGAGCCAAAGTCATATGGCTACACCTTC. Protein sequence: CASSFEPKSYGYTF. The full variable domain, rest sourced from reference TRBV5-6 and TRBJ1-2, is DAGVTQSPTHLIKTRGQQVTLRCSPKSGHDTVSWYQQALGQGPQFIFQYYEEEERQRGNFPDRFSGHQFPNYSSELNVNALLLGDSALYLCASSFEPKSYGYTFGSGTRLTVV.

As DNA, the CDR3 is TGTGCCAGCAGCCGGAGATTAGGGACCAATGAGCAGTTCTTC. Translation: CASSRRLGTNEQFF. V and J are TRBV5-8 and TRBJ2-1; D could derive from TRBD1 or TRBD2 (5 bases each). The CDR3 sequence is 14 residues long. V dropped 4 bases and J dropped 6 bases, with 14 bases sitting between them. Germline V lookup: CDR1 SGHTS, CDR2 YDEGEE.

This clone came up once. The gene calls are TRBV4-1 and TRBJ2-3; 12 bases match TRBD2. Germline CDR1 and CDR2: MGHRA and YSYEKL. J lost 0 bases, V lost 5 bases, and 3 bases had no gene match. CDR3 length: 16 residues. CDR3 nucleotide sequence: TGCGCCAGCAGCTGGACTAGCGGGGCCAGCACAGATACGCAGTATTTT. This codes for CASSWTSGASTDTQYF.

The genes are TRBV4-1 and TRBJ1-5; 8 nucleotides agree with TRBD1. The CDR3 is 18 residues long. Germline V gene lookup returns CDR1 MGHRA and CDR2 YSYEKL. V shed 1 base, J shed 6 bases, and the junction held 14 bases outside the gene matches. The CDR3 nucleotides are TGCGCCAGCAGCCAAGCTTCCTCACGGACAGGGAAGGGTCAGCCCCAGCATTTT. It is translated as CASSQASSRTGKGQPQHF.

This sequence joins TRBV28 and TRBJ2-7; no clear D. CDR3 size: 13 residues. The ends were cut back, 9 bases at V and 1 base at J, with 13 bases in the middle. Germline V gene sequence: CDR1 MDHEN, CDR2 SYDVKM. CDR3 sequence reads: CASIRAGSYEQYF. The CDR3, as DNA: TGTGCCAGTATACGGGCAGGATCCTACGAGCAGTACTTC.

The chain is built from TRBV13 and TRBJ2-7; weak D call: TRBD1 (5 bases). Germline loops: CDR1 PRHDT, CDR2 FYEKMQ (reference sequence). V lost 1 base, J lost 3 bases, and 16 bases lay in between. The CDR3 contains 16 residues. CDR3 in amino acids: CASSLVATGTFYEQYF. CDR3 DNA: TGTGCCAGCAGCTTAGTAGCAACAGGAACCTTCTACGAGCAGTACTTC.

The CDR3 loop reads CASNREPGPLKSYGYTF. CDR3 DNA: TGTGCCAGTAATCGCGAGCCGGGACCCCTCAAGAGTTATGGCTACACCTTC. The V and J genes are TRBV19 and TRBJ1-2; D possibly corresponds to TRBD1 (5 bases). The CDR3 totals 17 residues. Germline V CDR1 and CDR2: LNHDA, SQIVND (reference sequence). Trimming removed 7 bases at V and 5 bases at J, with 26 bases between.

The chain combines TRBV27 with TRBJ2-3; a possible D gene is TRBD1 (5 bases). The V end lost 6 bases, the J end lost 5 bases, and 15 bases lay between the germline ends. Germline V CDR1 and CDR2: MNHEY, SMNVEV (reference sequence). This CDR3 is 14 amino acids long. The CDR3 loop is CASSLGAEGDTQYF. CDR3 coding DNA: TGTGCCAGCAGCCTTGGGGCCGAAGGAGATACGCAGTATTTT.

The chain couples TRBV28 to TRBJ1-1, with unresolved D. The CDR3 sequence is 10 residues long. Germline V lookup: CDR1 MDHEN, CDR2 SYDVKM. This CDR3 reads CGTGGTEAFF. The DNA of the CDR3 is TGTGGGACCGGCGGAACTGAAGCTTTCTTT.

This chain connects TRBV4-3 to TRBJ2-1; D is undetermined. The CDR3 totals 13 residues. Trimming removed 0 bases at V and 5 bases at J, with 5 bases between. Germline V CDR1 and CDR2: LGHNA, YSLEER. The DNA for the CDR3 is TGCGCCAGCAGCCAAGATTTGAACAATGAGCAGTTCTTC. This codes for CASSQDLNNEQFF.

The chain uses TRBV7-9 and TRBJ2-7; D tentatively fits TRBD1 or TRBD2 (6 bases each). CDR3 size: 15 residues. The germline CDR1 and CDR2 sequences are SEHNR and FQNEAQ (reference sequence). V lost 3 bases and J 2 bases, leaving 14 bases between the germline ends. This chain's CDR3 is CASSLEGTLAYEQYF. The CDR3 DNA reads as TGTGCCAGCAGCTTGGAGGGGACATTAGCCTACGAGCAGTACTTC.

The chain employs TRBV30 and TRBJ2-1; D not certain. This CDR3 contains 11 residues. V was pared by 3 bases and J by 8 bases, with 8 bases between. In germline, CDR1 is GTSNPN, CDR2 SVGIG (reference sequence). CDR3 nucleotides: TGTGCCTGGAGGAGACTCGATGAGCAGTTCTTC. Its translation is CAWRRLDEQFF. Variable domain in full (rest from reference TRBV30 and TRBJ2-1): SQTIHQWPATLVQPVGSPLSLECTVEGTSNPNLYWYRQAAGRGLQLLFYSVGIGQISSEVPQNLSASRPQDRQFILSSKKLLLSDSGFYLCAWRRLDEQFFGPGTRLTVL.

The rearrangement joins TRBV27 to TRBJ2-1; TRBD2 matches at 11 bases. The CDR3 spans 14 residues. J was trimmed by 6 bases and V by 8 bases; bases with no gene match: 6. Germline lookup yields CDR1 MNHEY and CDR2 SMNVEV (reference sequence). The CDR3 spells CASALAGGGNEQFF. CDR3 nucleotides: TGTGCCAGCGCCCTAGCGGGAGGAGGCAATGAGCAGTTCTTC.

The rearrangement uses TRBV5-1 and TRBJ2-7, with 8 bases that match TRBD2. The CDR3 totals 14 residues. The germline V gene encodes CDR1 SGHRS and CDR2 YFSETQ. V lost 0 bases and J lost 7; bases outside the gene matches: 6. The CDR3 here is CASSLAGGPWEQYF. The CDR3 bases are TGCGCCAGCAGCTTGGCGGGAGGGCCTTGGGAGCAGTACTTC.

J is TRBJ1-5 and V is TRBV7-8; D is undetermined. This CDR3 spans 14 amino acids. Germline values: CDR1 SGHVS, CDR2 FQNEAQ. V shed 1 base and J shed 3 bases, with 7 bases lying between them. DNA of the CDR3: TGTGCCAGCAGCTTAGGTCAGTTCAATCAGCCCCAGCATTTT. As protein: CASSLGQFNQPQHF.